This passage covers 32 T cell receptor beta chains from one sample sequenced in a study of blood T cells in healthy people across ages. Combining a sample-barcoded 5' primer with a J-beta primer mix, a second PCR ran for about 6 to 12 cycles. TCRdb reprocessed the 5' RACE reads with MiXCR, giving one entry per CDR3 protein. The table lists roughly 1.5 million distinct CDR3 sequences, 35% to 45% of them singletons. Sequenced sample: blood. The receptors shown here come from a woman younger than 35 in good health.

The chain joins TRBV20-1 to TRBJ1-5; D call uncertain. Germline CDR1 reads DFQATT; CDR2 reads SNEGSKA (reference sequence). Trimming took off 1 base at V and 0 bases at J, with 10 bases between the two ends. The CDR3 covers 15 residues. The CDR3 nucleotides read TGCAGTGCTAGAGTTGGGATCAATAGCAATCAGCCCCAGCATTTT. Amino acids: CSARVGINSNQPQHF.

V and J are TRBV4-1 and TRBJ1-1; D call uncertain. V shed 1 base and J shed 11 bases, with 11 bases lying between them. Germline V gene data show CDR1 as MGHRA and CDR2 as YSYEKL. The CDR3 spans 12 residues. The chain's CDR3 is CASSQGQRNAFF. The CDR3 DNA follows: TGCGCCAGCAGCCAAGGTCAAAGGAATGCTTTCTTT.

The genes are TRBV6-2 or TRBV6-3 and TRBJ2-1; the match to TRBD2 covers 10 bases. In germline, CDR1 is MNHEY, CDR2 SVGEGT. The CDR3 length is 14 residues. Losses at the gene ends were 2 bases for V and 10 bases for J; bases not matched to a gene: 5. The CDR3 region has the DNA TGTGCCAGCAGTTACCTAGCGGGAGTATACGAGCAGTTCTTC. This encodes CASSYLAGVYEQFF.

This clonotype was seen more than once but under ten times. This chain connects TRBV4-2 to TRBJ2-7; D not resolved. The V and J ends lost 0 bases and 6 bases respectively, with 9 bases between them. Germline assignment: CDR1 LGHNA and CDR2 YNFKEQ. CDR3 size: 13 residues. The CDR3 region is CASSQDLQREQYF. The CDR3 bases are TGTGCCAGCAGCCAAGATCTTCAGCGCGAGCAGTACTTC.

This rearrangement joins TRBV7-2 to TRBJ2-7; D remains ambiguous. The germline V gene has CDR1 SGHTA and CDR2 FQGNSA. V was pared by 1 base and J by 1 base, with 8 bases between. The CDR3 spans 14 residues. CDR3 protein: CASSLESASYEQYF. The CDR3, as DNA: TGTGCCAGCAGCTTAGAGTCGGCATCCTACGAGCAGTACTTC.

The chain uses TRBV4-1 and TRBJ2-7, with a possible D match to TRBD2 (6 bases). The CDR3 length is 15 residues. Per the germline V gene, CDR1 is MGHRA and CDR2 is YSYEKL. The ends were cut back, 2 bases at V and 3 bases at J, with 14 bases in the middle. In nucleotides, the CDR3 is TGCGCCAGCAGCCAATTCTCGGCGGGGAACTACGAGCAGTACTTC. Protein: CASSQFSAGNYEQYF.

In this sample, this clonotype turned up a few times. The chain couples TRBV4-3 to TRBJ2-4; D possibly corresponds to TRBD2 (6 bases). CDR3 length: 23 amino acids. The V gene lost 3 bases and the J gene lost 0 bases, with 33 bases spanning the gap. Looked up from germline, CDR1 is LGHNA and CDR2 is YSLEER. The DNA for the CDR3 is TGCGCCAGCAGCCATTCCCCGGGACCGCGCGCTATTCAAGGGAGGCTAGCCAAAAACATTCAGTACTTC. Its protein product is CASSHSPGPRAIQGRLAKNIQYF.

Concerning this clonotype: A much larger clone is a single base away; this may be a read error. V usage is TRBV7-9 and J usage is TRBJ1-6; maybe TRBD1 (5 bases). Germline V gives CDR1 SEHNR, CDR2 FQNEAQ (reference sequence). CDR3 length: 16 residues. The CDR3 region has the DNA TGTGCCAGCAGCTTCGGATCAGGGTTTTATAATCCACCCCTCCACTTT. Amino acids: CASSFGSGFYNPPLHF.

The chain is built from TRBV7-2 and TRBJ2-2, with unresolved D. CDR3 size: 13 residues. The germline CDR1 and CDR2 sequences are SGHTA and FQGNSA. Trimming stripped 5 bases from V and 3 bases from J, with 7 bases between. The CDR3 region is CASSGRHTGELFF. The DNA of the CDR3 is TGTGCCAGCAGCGGTCGTCACACCGGGGAGCTGTTTTTT.

This clonotype came up many times. V gene TRBV2 combines with J gene TRBJ2-7, with a possible D match to TRBD2 (5 bases). Between the trimmed V and J ends, which lost 4 bases and 2 bases, there was a span of 9 bases. Looked up from germline, CDR1 is SNHLY and CDR2 is FYNNEI. The CDR3 has 13 amino acids. This CDR3 is CASSVDGAYEQYF. The CDR3 region has the DNA TGTGCCAGCAGTGTAGACGGGGCCTACGAGCAGTACTTC. The complete variable domain, with remaining parts taken from reference TRBV2 and TRBJ2-7, reads EPEVTQTPSHQVTQMGQEVILRCVPISNHLYFYWYRQILGQKVEFLVSFYNNEISEKSEIFDDQFSVERPDGSNFTLKIRSTKLEDSAMYFCASSVDGAYEQYFGPGTRLTVT.

In regard to this clonotype: A much larger clone lies one base from this, so it may be a read error. The CDR3 coding sequence is TGCGCCAGCAGCCTCAACAGGCCCGGGATACAGTACTTC. It codes for CASSLNRPGIQYF. The genes are TRBV4-3 and TRBJ2-7; either TRBD1 or TRBD2 may fit D (5 bases each). The CDR3 has 13 amino acids. Between the trimmed V and J ends, which lost 4 bases and 10 bases, there was a span of 17 bases. Germline V gene sequence: CDR1 LGHNA, CDR2 YSLEER.

This chain connects TRBV6-2 or TRBV6-3 to TRBJ1-2, with a weak D call TRBD1 (6 bases). The CDR3 has 13 residues. V lost 6 bases, J lost 4 bases, and 12 bases lay in between. Germline V CDR1 and CDR2: MNHEY, SVGEGT. CDR3 DNA: TGTGCCAGCAGGGGAAGGACAGCCTATGGCTACACCTTC. It translates to CASRGRTAYGYTF.

Only a few counts were recorded for this clonotype. This chain joins TRBV6-2 or TRBV6-3 and TRBJ1-2, with TRBD1 identical over 7 bases. This CDR3 region has 13 residues. Looked up from germline, CDR1 is MNHEY and CDR2 is SVGEGT. After removal of 6 bases from V and 4 bases from J, the junction contained 5 bases not matched to a gene. CDR3 bases: TGTGCCAGCAGAACGACAGGGCCCTATGGCTACACCTTC. This codes for CASRTTGPYGYTF.

This clonotype has at least ten counts. The rearrangement uses TRBV4-3 and TRBJ2-6, with unresolved D. This CDR3 comprises 16 residues. CDR1 is LGHNA, CDR2 YSLEER, per germline. Trimming removed 0 bases at V and 0 bases at J, with 6 bases between. The CDR3 reads CASSQEPSSGANVLTF. The CDR3 bases are TGCGCCAGCAGCCAAGAACCCAGCTCTGGGGCCAACGTCCTGACTTTC.

The chain carries TRBV30 and TRBJ2-1; D gene uncertain. Trimming shortened V by 0 bases and J by 6 bases, and 6 bases separated the two germline ends. The CDR3 sequence is 12 residues long. Germline CDR1 GTSNPN, CDR2 SVGIG (reference sequence). The chain's CDR3 is CAWSVSSNEQFF. As DNA, the CDR3 is TGTGCCTGGAGTGTATCAAGCAATGAGCAGTTCTTC.

This clonotype was counted a few times. This chain connects TRBV6-2 or TRBV6-3 to TRBJ1-1; 7 bases are shared with TRBD1. The CDR3 loop spans 15 amino acids. From germline, CDR1 is MNHEY and CDR2 SVGEGT. After removal of 4 bases from V and 1 base from J, the junction contained 6 bases not matched to a gene. CDR3 nucleotides: TGTGCCAGCAGTTCCGCCGGGACAGCGAACACTGAAGCTTTCTTT. Translated: CASSSAGTANTEAFF.

The chain combines TRBV5-1 with TRBJ1-1, with a possible D match to TRBD1 (5 bases). V was shortened by 5 bases and J by 1 base, with 9 bases between the two germline ends. The CDR3 loop spans 13 amino acids. Germline V gene sequence: CDR1 SGHRS, CDR2 YFSETQ. The CDR3, as DNA: TGCGCCAGCAGACTCACAGGGAACACTGAAGCTTTCTTT. It encodes CASRLTGNTEAFF.

The chain uses TRBV28 and TRBJ2-4; 9 positions match TRBD2. Losses at the gene ends were 5 bases for V and 1 base for J; bases not matched to a gene: 12. This CDR3 has 18 residues. Germline-derived CDR1 and CDR2 are MDHEN and SYDVKM. The CDR3 spells CASSVALAGAGAKNIQYF. CDR3 nucleotides: TGTGCCAGCAGTGTAGCATTAGCGGGAGCAGGGGCCAAAAACATTCAGTACTTC.

Only a few counts were recorded for this clonotype. The V call is TRBV2, the J call TRBJ2-7; 10 nucleotides line up with TRBD1. CDR1 and CDR2 from the germline V gene are SNHLY and FYNNEI. The CDR3 has 14 residues. After removal of 7 bases from V and 7 bases from J, the junction contained 10 bases not matched to a gene. The CDR3 region is CASMRTGGSPEQYF. The CDR3 DNA reads as TGTGCCAGCATGCGGACAGGGGGTAGTCCGGAGCAGTACTTC.

The chain couples TRBV10-3 to TRBJ2-1, with 9 bases identical to TRBD2. The CDR3 loop spans 15 amino acids. Germline CDR1 is ENHRY and CDR2 is SYGVKD. Trimming at V came to 3 bases and at J to 4 bases, leaving 4 bases not matched to a gene. The CDR3 is CAISDSGGPYNEQFF. The DNA for the CDR3 is TGTGCCATCAGTGATAGCGGGGGCCCATACAATGAGCAGTTCTTC.

In its sample, this clonotype was seen a few times. The genes are TRBV7-8 and TRBJ2-3, with a weak D call TRBD1 (6 bases). Trimming removed 0 bases at V and 2 bases at J, with 15 bases between. Germline CDR1 reads SGHVS; CDR2 reads FQNEAQ. This CDR3 region has 17 residues. The CDR3 sequence: CASSLAPLGGFTDTQYF. CDR3 nucleotides: TGTGCCAGCAGCTTAGCCCCCCTAGGGGGTTTCACAGATACGCAGTATTTT.

The chain couples TRBV3-1 to TRBJ1-2, with D maybe TRBD1 (6 bases). In germline, CDR1 is LGHDT, CDR2 YNNKEL (reference sequence). Trimming left V 2 bases short and J 2 bases short, with 15 bases between. The CDR3 has 16 amino acids. CDR3 residues: CASSQLPDRYNYGYTF. CDR3 bases: TGTGCCAGCAGCCAACTCCCCGACAGGTACAACTATGGCTACACCTTC.

The chain uses TRBV6-2 or TRBV6-3 and TRBJ2-7; 11 nucleotides agree with TRBD2. Losses at the gene ends were 6 bases for V and 4 bases for J; bases not matched to a gene: 5. The V gene's germline CDR1 is MNHEY and CDR2 SVGEGT. CDR3 length: 14 residues. CDR3 loop: CASSRLAGWYEQYF. CDR3 coding DNA: TGTGCCAGCAGCCGACTAGCGGGGTGGTACGAGCAGTACTTC.

The chain recombines TRBV7-8 with TRBJ2-3; TRBD2 is a possible D gene (6 bases). The germline V and J ends were trimmed by 5 bases and 1 base, with 16 bases remaining between them. The germline CDR1 and CDR2 sequences are SGHVS and FQNEAQ. This CDR3 comprises 16 residues. DNA for the CDR3: TGTGCCAGCAGCAGGGGAGGCAGAAGGGGCACAGATACGCAGTATTTT. Encoded protein: CASSRGGRRGTDTQYF.

As to this clonotype: The germline gene is not matched at one end of the junction; a read error may be the cause. The chain is built from TRBV10-3 and TRBJ2-7, with D possibly TRBD1 on 6 matching bases. CDR3 length: 14 residues. Germline V lookup: CDR1 ENHRY, CDR2 SYGVKD. DNA for the CDR3: TGTGTCATCAGTGGCCAGGACAGTTCCTACGAGCAGTACTTC. Its translation: CVISGQDSSYEQYF.

The rearrangement joins TRBV7-9 to TRBJ2-7; 11 bases fit TRBD2. CDR3 length: 15 residues. Losses at the gene ends were 5 bases for V and 3 bases for J; bases not matched to a gene: 6. Germline values: CDR1 SEHNR, CDR2 FQNEAQ (reference sequence). CDR3 nucleotide sequence: TGTGCCAGCAGCAGCACTAGCGGGAGCATCTACGAGCAGTACTTC. Its translation: CASSSTSGSIYEQYF.

The chain combines TRBV12-3 or TRBV12-4 with TRBJ2-1, with 10 nucleotides matching TRBD2. CDR3 size: 19 residues. Losses at the gene ends were 8 bases for V and 3 bases for J; bases not matched to a gene: 19. CDR3 residues: CASFHSQPSGRGYYNEQFF. The CDR3 nucleotides are TGTGCCAGCTTCCATTCCCAGCCCAGCGGGAGGGGGTACTACAATGAGCAGTTCTTC.

Concerning this clonotype: A read error is possible here, since a much larger clone lies one base away. CDR3 loop: CATQQGRTGNEKFF. The CDR3 coding sequence is TGTGCCACCCAACAGGGGCGCACGGGGAATGAGAAGTTCTTC. The chain employs TRBV6-5 and TRBJ2-1, with 7 bases matching TRBD1. Germline CDR1 is MNHEY and CDR2 is SVGAGI. The CDR3 contains 14 residues.

This chain joins TRBV7-2 and TRBJ1-3; D gene ambiguous. CDR3 length: 13 residues. Germline CDR1 SGHTA, CDR2 FQGNSA. V lost 6 bases and J 2 bases, leaving 8 bases between the germline ends. CDR3 region: CASRPAAGNTIYF. The DNA for the CDR3 is TGTGCCAGCAGGCCAGCGGCTGGAAACACCATATATTTT.

This clonotype was observed many times. The chain links TRBV20-1 to TRBJ2-5; the D is unclear. The germline V and J ends were trimmed by 6 bases and 5 bases, with 7 bases remaining between them. CDR1 is DFQATT, CDR2 SNEGSKA, per germline (reference sequence). The CDR3 is 10 amino acids. The CDR3 DNA follows: TGCAGTGCACCGGTTGAGACCCAGTACTTC. Protein sequence: CSAPVETQYF.

The rearrangement links TRBV4-1 to TRBJ2-5, with 8 bases fitting TRBD2. The DNA end lines up better with TRBJ2-7; the J call may be wrong. The germline gives CDR1 MGHRA, CDR2 YSYEKL. This CDR3 is built from 16 residues. CDR3 sequence (DNA): TGCGCCAGCAGCCATAATCGGGGACTAGGTGCCTACGAGCAGTACTTC. This codes for CASSHNRGLGAYEQYF.

This clonotype was seen more than once but under ten times. The chain couples TRBV4-3 to TRBJ2-1, with D possibly being TRBD1 (6 bases). This CDR3 has 15 residues. Germline loops: CDR1 LGHNA, CDR2 YSLEER. The germline V and J ends were trimmed by 6 bases and 3 bases, with 15 bases remaining between them. The CDR3 DNA reads TGCGCCAGCAGTCGAGGACAGTCGATCTACAATGAGCAGTTCTTC. Translating it yields CASSRGQSIYNEQFF.